These T cell receptor beta chains were read from a single sample in a study of Tregs in tolerant kidney transplant recipients. Generated by immunoSEQ multiplex PCR, the TCRdb table keeps only in-frame clones and is missing some. The table records some 88,000 clones, around 90% of them present only once. Sequencing input: CD8+ T cells from blood. All receptors come from a human donor in good health. Both conserved end residues are part of each CDR3. The order of the fields is clone size, V gene, D gene, J gene, CDR3 DNA, CDR3 protein. A D gene is named only where the DNA matches it firmly. Clone size is shown for a subset of rows, as once, few, many or a class of expanded clone.

>NA|TRBV4-1|TRBD1|TRBJ2-7
TGCGCCAGCAGCCCCCGCACAGGGGGCGAGGAGCAGTACTTC
CASSPRTGGEEQYF
>NA|TRBV15|NA|TRBJ2-5
TGTGCCACCAGAGACAGTCACCGTGAGACCCAGTACTTC
CATRDSHRETQYF
>NA|TRBV6-1|TRBD1|TRBJ2-5
TGTGCCAGCAGTGAAGCGGCCGGGACAGGGGTTTCAGAGACCCAGTACTTC
CASSEAAGTGVSETQYF
>NA|TRBV14|TRBD1|TRBJ2-7
TGTGCCAGCAGCCAAGAGGTGGGGACAGGGATCTCCTACGAGCAGTACTTC
CASSQEVGTGISYEQYF
>NA|TRBV4-1|NA|TRBJ2-5
TGCGCCAGCAGCCAAGAAGCCCCAGTGCGGCTTCTGTACTTC
CASSQEAPVRLLYF
>once|TRBV7-9|NA|TRBJ1-2
TGTGCCAGCAGCTTGGAAGCCGGCAGACTTAACTATGGCTACACCTTC
CASSLEAGRLNYGYTF
>NA|TRBV14|NA|TRBJ2-5
TGTGCCAGCAGCCCATTTCTAGGGGAAGAGACCCAGTACTTC
CASSPFLGEETQYF
>NA|TRBV6-5|NA|TRBJ2-2
TGTGCCAGCAGTTACTTTCCAGGGACCACACCCGGGGAGCTGTTTTTT
CASSYFPGTTPGELFF
>once|TRBV19|NA|TRBJ2-7
TGTGCCAGTAGTGGACAGCCGTACTCCTACGAGCAGTACTTC
CASSGQPYSYEQYF
>NA|TRBV7-9|TRBD1|TRBJ1-1
TGTGCCAGCAGCATGTCTGGACAGGGATTTTTCGACACTGAAGCTTTCTTT
CASSMSGQGFFDTEAFF
>NA|TRBV5-1|NA|TRBJ1-2
TGCGCCAGCAGCTACACGACGGGATACTATGGCTACACCTTC
CASSYTTGYYGYTF
>NA|TRBV6-5|TRBD1|TRBJ2-7
TGTGCCAGCAGTGCCGGGACAGGGAGCGAGCAGTACTTC
CASSAGTGSEQYF
>once|TRBV4-1|NA|TRBJ1-4
TGCGCCAGCAGCCAACTGGACATTTTTCGTACTAATGAAAAACTGTTTTTT
CASSQLDIFRTNEKLFF
>NA|TRBV5-6|NA|TRBJ2-6
TGTGCCAGCAGCGCCGTTAACAGTGCCTCTGGGGCCAACGTCCTGACTTTC
CASSAVNSASGANVLTF
>medium-sized|TRBV5-5|NA|TRBJ1-2
TGTGCCAGCAGCTTAGACACCAGGGATTTCTATGGCTACACCTTC
CASSLDTRDFYGYTF
>NA|TRBV5-6|NA|TRBJ2-7
TGTGCCAGCAGCTCGGTCAACATCGACTACGAGCAGTACTTC
CASSSVNIDYEQYF
>NA|TRBV30|NA|TRBJ1-2
TGTGCCTGGAGTGATCTCGGGTACTATGGCTACACCTTC
CAWSDLGYYGYTF
>NA|TRBV6-5|NA|TRBJ1-6
TGTGCCAGCAGTGAAGACGCGTTGATTTCACCCCTCCACTTT
CASSEDALISPLHF
>NA|TRBV19|NA|TRBJ1-1
TGTGCCAGTAGTATAGACCCTTTTGAAGTGGGGACGGCGAACACTGAAGCTTTCTTT
CASSIDPFEVGTANTEAFF
>few|TRBV9|NA|TRBJ1-6
TGTGCCAGCAGCGTTAACCAGAGAAATTCACCCCTCCACTTT
CASSVNQRNSPLHF
>NA|TRBV5-1|NA|TRBJ2-7
TGCGCCAGCACGTTGGACAGCACCTACGAGCAGTACTTC
CASTLDSTYEQYF
>NA|TRBV5-6|TRBD1|TRBJ2-7
TGTGCCAGCAGCTTTGGGACAGGGACCTACGAGCAGTACTTC
CASSFGTGTYEQYF
>once|TRBV7-6|NA|TRBJ2-2
TGTGCCAGCAGCTTCGGACAGGAGGGCACCGGGGAGCTGTTTTTT
CASSFGQEGTGELFF
>NA|TRBV12-2|NA|TRBJ2-7
TGTGCAAGTCGCACCTCGGGGATCGCCTCCTACGAGCAGTACTTC
CASRTSGIASYEQYF
>once|TRBV6-1|NA|TRBJ2-7
TGTGCCAGCAGGTCGGGACTCCTGGAGGAGCAGTACTTC
CASRSGLLEEQYF
>once|TRBV6-5|TRBD1|TRBJ1-4
TGTGCCAGCAGTTACACAGGGGGACTTAGTGAAAAACTGTTTTTT
CASSYTGGLSEKLFF
>NA|TRBV13|NA|TRBJ1-3
TGTGCCAGCAGCTTATCCGCTGGAAACACCATATATTTT
CASSLSAGNTIYF
>NA|TRBV9|NA|TRBJ2-2
TGTGCCAGCAGGGTAGGTCGAGGCGGGGAGCTGTTTTTT
CASRVGRGGELFF
>NA|TRBV2|TRBD2|TRBJ2-3
TGTGCCAGCAGTGAATCGGGACTAGCGGGGGCAAAGGGGTCAGATACGCAGTATTTT
CASSESGLAGAKGSDTQYF
>NA|TRBV2|NA|TRBJ1-1
TGTGCCAGCAGTGTGGCACCCGGCAGTGAAGCTTTCTTT
CASSVAPGSEAFF
>NA|TRBV6-5|TRBD2|TRBJ2-3
TGTGCCAGCAGTCCGCAACCGACAGCGGGGTATACGCAGTATTTT
CASSPQPTAGYTQYF
>NA|TRBV29-1|TRBD2|TRBJ2-4
TGCAGCGTCAACGATGGACTAGCGGGAGGGGGGGTCGCCATTCAGTACTTC
CSVNDGLAGGGVAIQYF
>NA|TRBV7-2|TRBD1|TRBJ1-5
TGTGCCAGCAGCCAGGGGACAGGGGGAAATCAGCCCCAGCATTTT
CASSQGTGGNQPQHF
>NA|TRBV7-6|NA|TRBJ2-2
TGTGCCAGCAGCCGCCCGTTAAGGGGCGCAGGGGAGCTGTTTTTT
CASSRPLRGAGELFF
>NA|TRBV29-1|NA|TRBJ2-7
TGCAGCGTTGAAGATTTCCGGGGGGCATCGTACGAGCAGTACTTC
CSVEDFRGASYEQYF
>NA|TRBV19|TRBD2|TRBJ2-5
TGTGCCAGTACAAGCGGGGGGCCGCGGGAGACCCAGTACTTC
CASTSGGPRETQYF
>NA|TRBV5-8|NA|TRBJ1-5
TGTGCCAGCAGCTTGGAGGGGTTTCAGCCCCAGCATTTT
CASSLEGFQPQHF
>NA|TRBV7-9|TRBD1|TRBJ2-7
TGTGCCAGCGAGGCCTACAGGGGGAGCTCCTACGAGCAGTACTTC
CASEAYRGSSYEQYF
>NA|TRBV6-6|NA|TRBJ1-5
TGTGCCAGCAGTTCAGGGGAAGGTCAGCCCCAGCATTTT
CASSSGEGQPQHF
>NA|TRBV4-2|NA|TRBJ2-5
TGTGCCAGCAGCCAAGAAACAAACAGGGCACGGGAGACCCAGTACTTC
CASSQETNRARETQYF
>NA|TRBV27|NA|TRBJ1-6
TGTGCCACGCAGGACAGCTCCTATAATTCACCCCTCCACTTT
CATQDSSYNSPLHF
>NA|TRBV10-2|TRBD2|TRBJ2-3
TGCGCCAGCAGCCGGACTAGCTCAGATACGCAGTATTTT
CASSRTSSDTQYF
>NA|TRBV6-1|NA|TRBJ1-5
TGTGCCAGCAGTGAATGGCTGTGGGGGGGCGCGGATCAGCCCCAGCATTTT
CASSEWLWGGADQPQHF
>NA|TRBV6-4|NA|TRBJ2-3
TGTGCCAGCAGCGGAACTGGGGGCACAGATACGCAGTATTTT
CASSGTGGTDTQYF